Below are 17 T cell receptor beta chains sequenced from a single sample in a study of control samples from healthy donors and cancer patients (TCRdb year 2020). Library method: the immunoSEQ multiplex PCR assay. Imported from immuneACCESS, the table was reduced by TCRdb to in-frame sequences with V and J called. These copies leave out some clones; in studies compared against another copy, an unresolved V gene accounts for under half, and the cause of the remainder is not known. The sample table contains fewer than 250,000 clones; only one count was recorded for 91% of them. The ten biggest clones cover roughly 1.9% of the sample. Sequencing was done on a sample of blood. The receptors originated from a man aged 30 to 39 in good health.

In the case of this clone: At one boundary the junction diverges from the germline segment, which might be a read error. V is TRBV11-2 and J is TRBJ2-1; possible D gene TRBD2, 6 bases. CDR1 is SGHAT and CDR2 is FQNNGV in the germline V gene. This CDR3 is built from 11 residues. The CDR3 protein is CASSLAGGWVF. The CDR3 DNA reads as TGTGCCAGCAGCTTAGCCGGGGGTTGGGTCTTC. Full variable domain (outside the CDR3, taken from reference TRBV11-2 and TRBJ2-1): EAGVAQSPRYKIIEKRQSVAFWCNPISGHATLYWYQQILGQGPKLLIQFQNNGVVDDSQLPKDRFSAERLKGVDSTLKIQPAKLEDSAVYLCASSLAGGWVFGPGTRLTVL.

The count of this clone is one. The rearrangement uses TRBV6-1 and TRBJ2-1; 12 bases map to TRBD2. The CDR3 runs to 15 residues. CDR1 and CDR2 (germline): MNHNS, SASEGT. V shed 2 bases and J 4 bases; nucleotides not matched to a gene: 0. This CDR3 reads CASSELAGGYNEQFF. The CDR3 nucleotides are TGTGCCAGCAGTGAACTAGCGGGGGGGTACAATGAGCAGTTCTTC.

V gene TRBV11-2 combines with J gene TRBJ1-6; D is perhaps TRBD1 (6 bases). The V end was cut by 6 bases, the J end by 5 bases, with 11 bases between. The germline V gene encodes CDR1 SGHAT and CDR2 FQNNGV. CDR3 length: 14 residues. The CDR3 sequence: CASRKDRNNSPLHF. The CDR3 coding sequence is TGTGCCAGCAGGAAGGACAGAAATAATTCACCCCTCCACTTT. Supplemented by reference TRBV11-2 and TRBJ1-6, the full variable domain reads EAGVAQSPRYKIIEKRQSVAFWCNPISGHATLYWYQQILGQGPKLLIQFQNNGVVDDSQLPKDRFSAERLKGVDSTLKIQPAKLEDSAVYLCASRKDRNNSPLHFGNGTRLTVT.

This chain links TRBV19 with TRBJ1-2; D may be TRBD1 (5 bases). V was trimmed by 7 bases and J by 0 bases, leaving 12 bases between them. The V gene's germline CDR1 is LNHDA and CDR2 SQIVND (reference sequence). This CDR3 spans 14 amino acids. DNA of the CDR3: TGTGCCAGTACCTGGGACGGCCCTAACTATGGCTACACCTTC. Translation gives CASTWDGPNYGYTF.

The CDR3 DNA follows: TGTGCCAGCAGCGGGAGGGGTGGTAGAAACACCATATATTTT. Its translation: CASSGRGGRNTIYF. The rearrangement uses TRBV9 and TRBJ1-3, with D maybe TRBD1 (5 bases). Trimming removed 3 bases from V and 5 bases from J, with 12 bases in between. CDR3 size: 14 residues. CDR1 SGDLS and CDR2 YYNGEE come from the germline V gene.

The CDR3 bases are TGTGCCAGCAGTTACTCAGGGGGTAGTGAGCAGTTCTTC. Translating gives CASSYSGGSEQFF. V is TRBV6-5 and J is TRBJ2-1; tentatively, D is TRBD1 (6 bases). V was clipped by 0 bases and J by 9 bases, with 9 bases between them. The CDR3 contains 13 residues. CDR1 is MNHEY, CDR2 SVGAGI, per germline.

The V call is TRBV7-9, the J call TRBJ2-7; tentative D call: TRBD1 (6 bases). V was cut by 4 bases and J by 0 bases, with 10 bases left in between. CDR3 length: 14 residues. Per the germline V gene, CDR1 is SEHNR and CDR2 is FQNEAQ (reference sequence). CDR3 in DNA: TGTGCCAGCAGCTACGGACAGAGCTCCTACGAGCAGTACTTC. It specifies CASSYGQSSYEQYF.

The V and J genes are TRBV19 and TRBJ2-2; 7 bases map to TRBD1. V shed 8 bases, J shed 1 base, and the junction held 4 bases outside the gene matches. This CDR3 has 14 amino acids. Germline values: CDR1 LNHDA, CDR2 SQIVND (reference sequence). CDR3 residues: CASARTGNTGELFF. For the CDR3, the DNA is TGTGCCAGTGCCCGGACAGGGAACACCGGGGAGCTGTTTTTT. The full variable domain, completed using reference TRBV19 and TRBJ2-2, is DGGITQSPKYLFRKEGQNVTLSCEQNLNHDAMYWYRQDPGQGLRLIYYSQIVNDFQKGDIAEGYSVSREKKESFPLTVTSAQKNPTAFYLCASARTGNTGELFFGEGSRLTVL.

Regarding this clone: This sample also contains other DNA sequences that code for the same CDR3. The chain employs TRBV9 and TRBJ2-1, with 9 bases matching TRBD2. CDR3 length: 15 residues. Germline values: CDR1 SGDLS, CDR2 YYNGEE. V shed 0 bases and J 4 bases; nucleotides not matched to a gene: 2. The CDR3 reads CASSVGSGGYNEQFF. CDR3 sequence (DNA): TGTGCCAGCAGCGTAGGTAGCGGGGGTTACAATGAGCAGTTCTTC. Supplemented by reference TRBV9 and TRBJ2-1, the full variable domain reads DSGVTQTPKHLITATGQRVTLRCSPRSGDLSVYWYQQSLDQGLQFLIQYYNGEERAKGNILERFSAQQFPDLHSELNLSSLELGDSALYFCASSVGSGGYNEQFFGPGTRLTVL.

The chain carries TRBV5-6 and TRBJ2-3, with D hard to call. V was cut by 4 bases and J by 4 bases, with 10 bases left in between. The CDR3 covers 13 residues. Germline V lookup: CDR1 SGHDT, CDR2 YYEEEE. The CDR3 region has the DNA TGTGCCAGCAGCCTTGGCGGAGCAGATACGCAGTATTTT. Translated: CASSLGGADTQYF.

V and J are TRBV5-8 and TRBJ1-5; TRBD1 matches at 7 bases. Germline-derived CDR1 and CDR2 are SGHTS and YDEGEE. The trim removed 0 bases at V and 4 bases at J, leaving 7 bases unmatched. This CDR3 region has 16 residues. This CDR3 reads CASSLEGARANQPQHF. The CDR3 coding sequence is TGTGCCAGCAGCTTGGAGGGGGCCAGGGCAAATCAGCCCCAGCATTTT.

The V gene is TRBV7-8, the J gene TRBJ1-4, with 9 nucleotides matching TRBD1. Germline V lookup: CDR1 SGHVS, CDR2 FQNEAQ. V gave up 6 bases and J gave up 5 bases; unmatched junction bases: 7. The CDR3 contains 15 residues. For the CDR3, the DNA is TGTGCCAGCAGGCGGACAGGGGAGGGAAATGAAAAACTGTTTTTT. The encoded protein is CASRRTGEGNEKLFF.

Here the CDR3 reads CASSLEAHPNTEAFF. The DNA of the CDR3 is TGTGCCAGCAGCTTAGAGGCACACCCGAACACTGAAGCTTTCTTT. This sequence joins TRBV7-6 and TRBJ1-1, with D hard to call. Germline V gene data show CDR1 as SGHVS and CDR2 as FNYEAQ. Trimming left V 1 base short and J 1 base short, with 10 bases between. CDR3 size: 15 residues. The whole variable domain, remainder taken from reference TRBV7-6 and TRBJ1-1, is GAGVSQSPRYKVTKRGQDVALRCDPISGHVSLYWYRQALGQGPEFLTYFNYEAQQDKSGLPNDRFSAERPEGSISTLTIQRTEQRDSAMYRCASSLEAHPNTEAFFGQGTRLTVV.

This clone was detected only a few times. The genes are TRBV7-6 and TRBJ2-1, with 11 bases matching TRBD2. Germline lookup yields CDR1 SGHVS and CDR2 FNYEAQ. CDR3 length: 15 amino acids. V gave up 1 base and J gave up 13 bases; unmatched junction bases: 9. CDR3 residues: CASSLDPSGGPRQFF. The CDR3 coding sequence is TGTGCCAGCAGCTTAGACCCTAGCGGGGGGCCGCGTCAGTTCTTC. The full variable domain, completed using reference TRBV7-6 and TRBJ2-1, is GAGVSQSPRYKVTKRGQDVALRCDPISGHVSLYWYRQALGQGPEFLTYFNYEAQQDKSGLPNDRFSAERPEGSISTLTIQRTEQRDSAMYRCASSLDPSGGPRQFFGPGTRLTVL.

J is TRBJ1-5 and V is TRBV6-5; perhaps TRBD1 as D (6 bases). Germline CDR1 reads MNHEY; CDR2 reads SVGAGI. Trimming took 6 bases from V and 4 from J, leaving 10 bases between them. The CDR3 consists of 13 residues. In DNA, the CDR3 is TGTGCCAGCAGCGTCGGACAGAATCAGCCCCAGCATTTT. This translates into CASSVGQNQPQHF.

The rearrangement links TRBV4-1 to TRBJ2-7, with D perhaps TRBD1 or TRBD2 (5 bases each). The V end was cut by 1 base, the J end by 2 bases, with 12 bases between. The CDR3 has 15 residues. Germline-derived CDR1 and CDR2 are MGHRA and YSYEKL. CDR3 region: CASSQASGTTYEQYF. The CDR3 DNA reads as TGCGCCAGCAGCCAAGCCTCCGGGACCACCTACGAGCAGTACTTC.

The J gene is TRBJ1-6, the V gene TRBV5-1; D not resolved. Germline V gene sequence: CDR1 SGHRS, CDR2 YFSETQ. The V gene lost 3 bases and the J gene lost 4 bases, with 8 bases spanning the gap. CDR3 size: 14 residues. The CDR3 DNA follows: TGCGCCAGCAGCTCCCGGGATTATAATTCACCCCTCCACTTT. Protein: CASSSRDYNSPLHF.